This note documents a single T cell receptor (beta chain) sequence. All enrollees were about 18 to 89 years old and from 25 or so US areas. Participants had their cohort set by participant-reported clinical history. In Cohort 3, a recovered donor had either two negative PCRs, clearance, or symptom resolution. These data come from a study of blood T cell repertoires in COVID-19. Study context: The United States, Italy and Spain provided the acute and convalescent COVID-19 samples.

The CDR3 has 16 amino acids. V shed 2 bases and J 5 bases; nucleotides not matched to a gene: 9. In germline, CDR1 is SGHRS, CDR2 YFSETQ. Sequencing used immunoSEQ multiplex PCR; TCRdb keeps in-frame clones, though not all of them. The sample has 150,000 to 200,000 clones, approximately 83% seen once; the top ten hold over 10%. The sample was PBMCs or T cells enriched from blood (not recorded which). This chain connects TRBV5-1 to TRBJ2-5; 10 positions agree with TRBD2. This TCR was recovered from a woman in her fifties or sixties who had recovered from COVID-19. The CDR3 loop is CASSLMPSGGGETQYF. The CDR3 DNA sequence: TGCGCCAGCAGCTTAATGCCTAGCGGGGGCGGGGAGACCCAGTACTTC.